This T cell receptor beta chain was obtained from a study of T cell responses to AZD1222 COVID-19 vaccine. Study observations and caveats: Seropositive AZD1222 recipients at baseline numbered only 6 or 7. No day 14 peak samples; only post-peak repertoires were characterized.

CDR3 length: 18 residues. V was trimmed by 5 bases and J by 4 bases, leaving 23 bases between them. Germline V gene sequence: CDR1 MNHNY, CDR2 SVGAGI (reference sequence). Only in-frame clones appear in the TCRdb table, and some are missing; sequencing was by immunoSEQ multiplex PCR. This table has 100,000 to 140,000 clones, about nine tenths appearing once. A word on this clone: What it recognizes is unknown.

The origin of this receptor is an adult who received the AZD1222 COVID-19 vaccine. This specimen was peripheral blood, taken 28 days after the second AZD1222 dose. The rearrangement joins TRBV6-6 to TRBJ1-4; D perhaps matches TRBD1 (5 bases). The CDR3 protein is CASSPQGRGREVNEKLFF. DNA for the CDR3: TGTGCCAGCAGTCCCCAAGGGCGGGGGAGGGAAGTTAATGAAAAACTGTTTTTT.